Shown below are 5 T cell receptor beta chains from a single sample sequenced in a study of CD8+ T cells in alopecia areata. Treatment of the sample: oral pan-JAK inhibitor, 5-10 mg twice daily. Once RNA had been extracted, it was reverse transcribed into cDNA to act as the sequencing template. Clones were sequenced by immunoSEQ multiplex PCR, and TCRdb holds only the in-frame ones, with some missing. The sample includes around 300,000 clones, roughly 63% of them seen just once. The sequencing used CD4+ T cells sorted from blood, collected between weeks 51 and 54, from a patient treated with tofacitinib. These TCRs come from a human donor with alopecia areata.

The V and J genes are TRBV30 and TRBJ2-2; the D gene is possibly TRBD2 (6 bases). In germline, CDR1 is GTSNPN, CDR2 SVGIG (reference sequence). Trimming pared 7 bases from V and 2 bases from J, leaving 14 bases between. The CDR3 consists of 14 residues. The CDR3 is CASPGEINTGELFF. As DNA, the CDR3 is TGTGCCTCCCCGGGGGAGATCAACACCGGGGAGCTGTTTTTT.

The table lists this clone with a few counts. The V gene is TRBV4-1, the J gene TRBJ1-4; 8 positions agree with TRBD1. V was pared by 1 base and J by 8 bases, with 6 bases of the junction left unmatched. This CDR3 comprises 15 residues. Germline CDR1 MGHRA, CDR2 YSYEKL. CDR3 loop: CASSQGIQGDEKLFF. The DNA for the CDR3 is TGCGCCAGCAGCCAAGGAATACAGGGGGACGAAAAACTGTTTTTT.

The table lists this clone with a few counts. The chain joins TRBV6-5 to TRBJ1-5; 9 bases agree with TRBD1. CDR1 is MNHEY and CDR2 is SVGAGI in the germline V gene. This CDR3 is 15 amino acids long. The J segment lost 7 bases and the V segment lost 6 bases, leaving 10 bases of the junction unmatched. CDR3 protein: CASRPQGQGHQPQHF. The CDR3 coding sequence is TGTGCCAGCAGGCCCCAGGGACAGGGCCACCAGCCCCAGCATTTT.

This clone appeared a few times. The rearrangement joins TRBV29-1 to TRBJ2-2; D uncertain. The V gene lost 3 bases and the J gene lost 6 bases, with 14 bases spanning the gap. Germline assignment: CDR1 SQVTM and CDR2 ANQGSEA. This CDR3 contains 14 residues. The CDR3, as DNA: TGCAGCGTTGATGTGAGTGGTCTCGCCGGGGAGCTGTTTTTT. This gives the protein CSVDVSGLAGELFF.

The chain links TRBV6-6 to TRBJ2-7; D may be TRBD2 (6 bases). CDR1 and CDR2 from the germline V gene are MNHNY and SVGAGI (reference sequence). The CDR3 is made up of 15 amino acids. With 2 bases removed from V and 2 bases from J, the gap between germline ends came to 13 bases. The CDR3 spells CASSYAGLYPYEQYF. CDR3 DNA sequence: TGTGCCAGCAGTTACGCGGGACTCTACCCCTACGAGCAGTACTTC.